The 19 T cell receptor beta chains reported below all come from one sample, sequenced in a study of blood T cells in healthy people across ages. A sample-barcoded 5' primer and a J-beta primer mix were used in a second PCR of roughly 7 to 11 cycles. Each CDR3 protein is one row after TCRdb ran MiXCR on the 5' RACE reads. The sample holds about 670,000 distinct CDR3 sequences; 52% are singletons and the top ten take approximately 13%. Sequenced sample: blood. These receptors were collected from an elderly woman in good health.

This chain's CDR3 is CASSPLQTGFGADTQYF. The CDR3 bases are TGTGCCAGCAGTCCTCTACAAACAGGGTTTGGCGCAGATACGCAGTATTTT. V gene TRBV27 combines with J gene TRBJ2-3; maybe TRBD1 (6 bases). CDR1 and CDR2 from the germline V gene are MNHEY and SMNVEV (reference sequence). Deletions cut 5 bases from V and 4 bases from J, with 22 bases between. The CDR3 runs 17 residues.

This clonotype was found many times. The V gene is TRBV20-1, the J gene TRBJ2-1; 7 bases align to TRBD2. Germline-derived CDR1 and CDR2 are DFQATT and SNEGSKA (reference sequence). Unmatched junction bases numbered 9, after V lost 0 bases and J lost 7 bases. CDR3 length equals 15 residues. Here the CDR3 reads CSARDGGIFQNEQFF. CDR3 sequence (DNA): TGCAGTGCTAGAGACGGGGGGATTTTTCAGAATGAGCAGTTCTTC.

This clonotype was counted at least ten times. The chain has TRBV29-1 and TRBJ2-1, with D unclear. V was trimmed by 3 bases and J by 2 bases, leaving 8 bases between them. The CDR3 is 13 residues long. Germline CDR1 is SQVTM and CDR2 is ANQGSEA. The CDR3 loop reads CSVESQTYNEQFF. The CDR3 nucleotides read TGCAGCGTTGAGTCCCAGACCTACAATGAGCAGTTCTTC.

The chain recombines TRBV7-8 with TRBJ1-5, with TRBD1 matching 7 bases. Looked up from germline, CDR1 is SGHVS and CDR2 is FQNEAQ. The V segment lost 5 bases and the J segment 0 bases; nucleotides outside the gene matches: 10. The CDR3 runs 17 residues. CDR3 coding DNA: TGTGCCAGCAGCCCTACCCGGGACAGAGTTAGCAATCAGCCCCAGCATTTT. Protein sequence: CASSPTRDRVSNQPQHF.

This clonotype was observed at least ten times. V and J are TRBV5-1 and TRBJ1-1; 9 bases fit TRBD1. Germline values: CDR1 SGHRS, CDR2 YFSETQ. The CDR3 spans 15 residues. The V segment lost 4 bases and the J segment 1 base; nucleotides outside the gene matches: 5. The chain's CDR3 is CASSKGQGWNTEAFF. The CDR3 DNA follows: TGCGCCAGCAGCAAAGGACAGGGGTGGAACACTGAAGCTTTCTTT.

This clonotype was picked up many times. The V gene is TRBV7-2, the J gene TRBJ2-7, with D possibly TRBD2 on 5 matching bases. With 4 bases removed from V and 0 bases from J, the gap between germline ends came to 10 bases. CDR1 SGHTA and CDR2 FQGNSA come from the germline V gene. This CDR3 has 14 residues. The CDR3 loop is CASSSQSGSYEQYF. CDR3 DNA sequence: TGTGCCAGCAGCTCCCAAAGCGGCTCCTACGAGCAGTACTTC.

As to this clonotype: A clone one base away is much larger, so this may be a read error. The chain uses TRBV4-2 and TRBJ2-1; either TRBD1 or TRBD2 may supply D (6 bases each). The CDR3 is made up of 17 amino acids. From germline, CDR1 is LGHNA and CDR2 YNFKEQ. The CDR3, as DNA: TGTGCCAGCAGCCGTATGGGGGGCCTTGGGTCCTACAATGGGCAGTTCTTC. Its protein is CASSRMGGLGSYNGQFF.

The chain employs TRBV11-1 and TRBJ2-7; 7 bases agree with TRBD1. From germline, CDR1 is SGHAT and CDR2 FQDESV (reference sequence). The CDR3 sequence is 14 residues long. V was pared by 5 bases and J by 3 bases, with 7 bases of the junction left unmatched. CDR3 protein: CASSRLTGSYEQYF. The CDR3, as DNA: TGTGCCAGCAGCCGTCTGACAGGGAGCTACGAGCAGTACTTC.

At least ten counts were recorded for this clonotype. J is TRBJ2-1 and V is TRBV7-2; 7 nucleotides agree with TRBD2. J was trimmed by 6 bases and V by 4 bases; bases with no gene match: 3. The CDR3 spans 13 residues. The germline CDR1 and CDR2 sequences are SGHTA and FQGNSA. The CDR3 bases are TGTGCCAGCAGCTCGGGGAGGGCCAATGAGCAGTTCTTC. It yields the protein CASSSGRANEQFF.

This rearrangement joins TRBV12-3 or TRBV12-4 to TRBJ2-1; possibly TRBD2 for D (6 bases). Deletions cut 7 bases from V and 4 bases from J, with 20 bases between. The CDR3 length is 16 residues. The CDR3 sequence: CASTLAHLAPYNEQFF. The CDR3 DNA is TGTGCCAGCACCTTGGCCCACCTAGCGCCTTACAATGAGCAGTTCTTC.

This clonotype was recorded only once. With a much larger clone just one base away, this may be a read error. The chain combines TRBV12-3 or TRBV12-4 with TRBJ2-2, with D perhaps matching TRBD2 (7 bases). The ends were cut back, 5 bases at V and 5 bases at J, with 12 bases in the middle. CDR3 length: 14 amino acids. In DNA form, the CDR3 reads TGTGCCAGCAGTGGACGGGGGGCGACCGGGGAGCTGTTTTTT. It encodes CASSGRGATGELFF.

V usage is TRBV20-1 and J usage is TRBJ2-7, with D uncertain. Germline CDR1 is DFQATT and CDR2 is SNEGSKA (reference sequence). There are 15 residues in the CDR3. V was clipped by 0 bases and J by 1 base, with 13 bases between them. The CDR3 DNA sequence: TGCAGTGCTAGAGACTACACAGACTTTTCCTACGAGCAGTACTTC. Protein product: CSARDYTDFSYEQYF.

V usage is TRBV27 and J usage is TRBJ2-2, with D possibly TRBD2 on 7 matching bases. The V gene's germline CDR1 is MNHEY and CDR2 SMNVEV (reference sequence). The V end was cut by 8 bases, the J end by 3 bases, with 13 bases between. CDR3 length: 14 residues. The chain's CDR3 is CASGGARDTGELFF. The CDR3 nucleotides are TGTGCCAGCGGGGGGGCCCGGGACACCGGGGAGCTGTTTTTT.

J is TRBJ1-5 and V is TRBV20-1; D call uncertain. V was pared by 4 bases and J by 5 bases, with 18 bases between. Germline assignment: CDR1 DFQATT and CDR2 SNEGSKA (reference sequence). The CDR3 is 15 amino acids. The CDR3 sequence: CSAKSSEVAYQPQHF. CDR3 bases: TGCAGTGCTAAATCGTCTGAGGTAGCTTATCAGCCCCAGCATTTT.

The table lists this clonotype with a few counts. The chain employs TRBV5-1 and TRBJ2-1; 9 positions agree with TRBD2. Germline trimming cut 6 bases from V and 0 bases from J; bases unmatched to any gene: 19. Germline CDR1 is SGHRS and CDR2 is YFSETQ. The CDR3 sequence is 20 residues long. The CDR3 region has the DNA TGCGCCAGCACCAATCTGCTAGCGGGATCTTATGATAGCTCCTACAATGAGCAGTTCTTC. This gives the protein CASTNLLAGSYDSSYNEQFF.

The rearrangement joins TRBV7-9 to TRBJ2-3; D may correspond to TRBD1 or TRBD2 (5 bases each). The CDR3 sequence is 15 residues long. Germline V gives CDR1 SEHNR, CDR2 FQNEAQ (reference sequence). The V and J ends lost 4 bases and 6 bases respectively, with 17 bases between them. The CDR3 DNA reads as TGTGCCAGCAGCTCAACGGGACGCGGAGTGGATACGCAGTATTTT. It codes for CASSSTGRGVDTQYF.

Concerning this clonotype itself: The junction departs from germline at one end; a sequencing error may be responsible. The chain couples TRBV2 to TRBJ2-3; D unresolved. Germline V gives CDR1 SNHLY, CDR2 FYNNEI. This CDR3 is built from 12 residues. The CDR3 reads CASTANTDTQYF. For the CDR3, the DNA is TGTGCCAGCACGGCCAACACAGATACACAGTATTTT.

The chain is built from TRBV5-1 and TRBJ2-5, with D possibly TRBD2 on 8 matching bases. The CDR3 contains 15 residues. Germline V lookup: CDR1 SGHRS, CDR2 YFSETQ. V shed 4 bases and J shed 5 bases, with 18 bases lying between them. The CDR3 sequence: CASSPQTGTRETQYF. The CDR3 region has the DNA TGCGCCAGCAGCCCACAGACAGGGACTAGGGAGACCCAGTACTTC.

To note about this clonotype: At one boundary the junction diverges from the germline segment, which might be a read error. This CDR3 is CSGEVAENTEAFF. The CDR3 DNA is TGCAGCGGTGAAGTTGCAGAGAACACTGAAGCTTTCTTT. V and J are TRBV29-1 and TRBJ1-1; unclear D gene. This CDR3 contains 13 residues. Looked up from germline, CDR1 is SQVTM and CDR2 is ANQGSEA.